This T cell receptor (beta chain) stems from a study of shared clonotypes between healthy human individuals (dated by TCRdb to about 2020). Broadly, across the study: The cohort comprised a couple of women and a few men aged 18 to 49 years. For each donor, CD4 naive and CD4 memory were each run on three plates, CD8 naive on two plates, and CD8 memory on one plate. To estimate repertoire size and how much clonotype sharing occurs between individuals, the study deeply sequenced the blood TCR repertoires of about five healthy adults. Different laboratories and diverse techniques were used to prepare libraries and sequence TCR repertoires, to increase sequencing depth and limit assay-specific biases. Leukapheresis yielded between about 0.94 and 10 billion PBMCs per donor. Overall results and qualifications from the work: Clonotypes shared by all four sorted-subset donors showed higher generation probabilities than non-shared clonotypes. Sampling was limited to blood, and TCR repertoires in tissue likely differ from TCR repertoires in blood. The genetic and exposure-history diversity represented was limited by the small number of donors. When a handful of donors were compared, the shared fraction of clonotypes was around 5% for naive CD4, less than 4% for naive CD8, more than 2% for memory CD4, and under 0.5% for memory CD8. Incomplete sequencing was indicated by rarefaction of sorted-subset datasets, despite the large sequencing depth. Pairwise subsampling led to the expectation that sequencing depth would affect the degree of clonotype sharing among donors. Estimated clonotype richness was generally larger for naive than for memory subsets.

Using the deep immunoSEQ assay, TCR CDR3 regions were amplified from genomic DNA by multiplex PCR. Genomic DNA extracted from each cell subset was distributed evenly over all wells of several immunoSEQ 96-well plates, and each plate served as one replicate. For sorted subsets, each replicate PCR was loaded with roughly 0.2 ug genomic DNA, equivalent to some 27,000 T cell genomes. The purified libraries were quantified using a Qubit 3.0 fluorometer, sized with a Bioanalyzer 2100, and then quantified again using the KAPA Library Quantification kit. Each immunoSEQ 96-well plate was sequenced on its own single-read 150-cycle Illumina NextSeq 550 flow cell. The authors' analysis ran thus. The immunoSEQ output contained only junctional sequences without quality scores, so filtering could not match that applied to full-length reads. Sequences were annotated with PyIR, a Python wrapper for IgBLAST v1.9, using IMGT germline references to assign V/J genes and CDR3. Reads were removed for weak V/J assignments (E-value above 1e-6), missing CDR3, stop codons, out-of-frame junctions, or ambiguous translated residues. V3J clonotypes were defined as sequences sharing the same inferred V gene, J gene, and CDR3 amino acid sequence. To compute the percentage overlap between repertoires, the number of shared unique clonotypes was divided by the size of the smaller repertoire. RTK rarefaction, the Chao1 estimator, and Recon v2.1 estimates of unobserved clonotypes were used to assess repertoire richness. Generation probabilities for all TCRbeta clonotypes obtained by the gDNA method from several donors were computed using OLGA. As stored in TCRdb, this immuneACCESS dataset retains in-frame rearrangements with V and J assigned. A fraction of the clones does not appear; measured against another copy, unresolved V genes explain less than half of the discrepancy, and the remainder lacks a known reason. The V and J calls and clone size are taken from that table; D and trimming were inferred from the DNA. Within this sample are around 2,000,000 clones, with 85% to 95% of them counted one time only. The ten largest clones add up to 0.1% to 0.15% of the sample.

The CDR3 contains 11 residues, cysteine and phenylalanine counted. CDR3 DNA only is kept here, 33 bases in frame from base 1. Concerning this clone: Its antigen remains unidentified. Per-base quality was not reported, and no clone a single base away is much larger than it.

Donors were healthy HIV-negative adults with no recently reported acute infections or vaccinations. Every donor was a Caucasian adult living in Nashville, Tennessee, USA. CD4+ T cells were enriched by magnetic negative selection; naive cells were then positively selected on CD45RA, and the negative fraction formed the memory subset. Blood was collected by leukapheresis, and PBMCs were isolated by Ficoll-Histopaque density gradient centrifugation and then cryopreserved in liquid nitrogen vapor phase. Analytical flow cytometry was used to check the purity and quantity of each magnetically sorted T cell population. Genomic DNA was isolated from every sorted fraction and measured by UV absorbance on a Nanodrop 2000c.

This sequence originates from a young man in good health. The sequencing sample was made of naive CD4+ T cells sorted from blood. Reading the label with the study, this specimen's cell subset or site is: CD45RA+ positively selected. The chain was built from TRBV21-1 and TRBJ1-5. TRBV21-1 is recorded as a pseudogene. The CDR3 has the sequence CASSKVGAQHF. The DNA sequence follows: TGTGCCAGCAGCAAAGTTGGGGCCCAGCATTTT.